This record looks at one T cell receptor (beta chain) sequence and its context. The data are from a study of patients and donors after allogeneic stem cell transplantation. From the RT-PCR reads, TCRdb called clonotypes with MiXCR, one entry per CDR3 protein. The sample records more than 150,000 distinct CDR3 sequences, 24% being singletons. Per the germline V gene, CDR1 is SGDLS and CDR2 is YYNGEE. The ends were cut back, 0 bases at V and 1 base at J, with 7 bases in the middle. The CDR3 length is 15 residues. The TCR originated in a human donor who was either an allogeneic HSCT recipient or a stem cell or donor lymphocyte infusion donor (not recorded which). It is not recorded whose cells these are; they may come from a transplant donor. This chain connects TRBV9 to TRBJ2-2; the D is unclear. The source material was blood, either unsorted or a sorted T cell fraction (not recorded which). The CDR3 DNA sequence: TGTGCCAGCAGCGTAGTTGGTCAGAACACCGGGGAGCTGTTTTTT. Its translation: CASSVVGQNTGELFF.